The rows below give T cell receptor beta chains drawn from one sample of a study of response to subunit inactivated influenza vaccine. Each CDR3 protein is one row after TCRdb ran MiXCR on the RT-PCR reads. The sample holds about 800,000 distinct CDR3 sequences, 21% seen once. The sample here was PBMCs from blood, taken roughly 5 days after vaccination. The source of these receptors is a man aged 45-65 years who received an inactivated influenza vaccine. CDR3s include the opening cysteine and the closing phenylalanine or tryptophan. D genes are given only for firm matches. Clone size is stated in some rows and not others, as once, few, many or a class when expanded.

TRBV3-1	TRBD2	-	TRBJ2-5	CASSRAGAIQETQYF	TGTGCCAGCAGCCGAGCGGGAGCGATACAAGAGACCCAGTACTTC
TRBV5-1	TRBD1	-	TRBJ1-2	CASSTRTGGNGYTF	TGCGCCAGCAGCACACGGACAGGGGGCAATGGCTACACCTTC
TRBV9	-	-	TRBJ2-3	CASSVVGGGTDTQYF	TGTGCCAGCAGCGTAGTCGGGGGAGGAACAGATACGCAGTATTTT
TRBV5-1	-	many	TRBJ2-7	CASSQDGTYEQYF	TGCGCCAGCAGCCAGGACGGCACCTACGAGCAGTACTTC
TRBV5-1	-	few	TRBJ2-1	CASSPRVGGTYNEQFF	TGCGCCAGCAGCCCTAGGGTCGGCGGAACCTACAATGAGCAGTTCTTC
TRBV11-1	TRBD2	-	TRBJ2-1	CASSLMAGGIYNEQFF	TGTGCCAGCAGCTTAATGGCGGGAGGGATTTACAATGAGCAGTTCTTC
TRBV4-2	-	-	TRBJ2-7	CASSQAQVGGSAYEQYF	TGTGCCAGCAGCCAAGCCCAGGTGGGGGGATCCGCCTACGAGCAGTACTTC
TRBV5-5	TRBD2	few	TRBJ2-2	CASSFSGRAYGELFF	TGTGCCAGCAGCTTCAGCGGGAGGGCTTACGGGGAGCTGTTTTTT
TRBV12-3/TRBV12-4	TRBD1	many	TRBJ1-4	CASSLGTGTNEKLFF	TGTGCCAGCAGTCTAGGGACAGGAACTAATGAAAAACTGTTTTTT
TRBV28	TRBD2	-	TRBJ2-1	CASSLAGVARHEQFF	TGTGCCAGCAGTTTAGCGGGGGTGGCGAGACATGAGCAGTTCTTC
TRBV3-1	-	few	TRBJ2-2	CASSRSSNTGELFF	TGTGCCAGCAGCCGATCTTCTAACACCGGGGAGCTGTTTTTT
TRBV5-1	TRBD1	few	TRBJ2-7	CASSFTSLVWDSSYEQYF	TGCGCCAGCAGCTTTACCTCGTTGGTTTGGGACAGCTCCTACGAGCAGTACTTC
TRBV6-2/TRBV6-3	-	-	TRBJ2-3	CASSLSIGDTQYF	TGTGCCAGCAGTTTGAGCATCGGAGATACGCAGTATTTT
TRBV6-2/TRBV6-3	-	-	TRBJ1-1	CASTKQWLNTEAFF	TGTGCCAGCACCAAACAATGGTTGAACACTGAAGCTTTCTTT
TRBV6-5	-	-	TRBJ2-5	CASSYSGWVTGETQYF	TGTGCCAGCAGTTACTCGGGGTGGGTTACGGGAGAGACCCAGTACTTC
TRBV20-1	-	few	TRBJ1-1	CSARVGGWNTEAFF	TGCAGTGCTAGAGTAGGGGGTTGGAACACTGAAGCTTTCTTT
TRBV9	TRBD1	few	TRBJ2-7	CASSVGTGGIYEQYF	TGTGCCAGCAGCGTAGGAACAGGGGGAATCTACGAGCAGTACTTC
TRBV20-1	TRBD2	-	TRBJ2-3	CSASGASGRGYTDTQYF	TGCAGTGCTAGCGGGGCTAGCGGGAGAGGGTACACAGATACGCAGTATTTT
TRBV20-1	-	-	TRBJ2-7	CSARRRQSYEQYF	TGCAGTGCCAGGAGACGGCAGTCCTACGAGCAGTACTTC
TRBV7-2	TRBD2	-	TRBJ2-5	CASSLHKRGGTQYF	TGTGCCAGCAGCTTGCACAAGCGCGGGGGTACCCAGTACTTC
TRBV10-3	TRBD1	many	TRBJ2-7	CAISESARDRQYEQYF	TGTGCCATCAGTGAGTCGGCCCGGGACAGGCAATACGAGCAGTACTTC
TRBV7-2	-	-	TRBJ2-3	CASSLGVGPSTDTQYF	TGTGCCAGCAGCTTAGGGGTGGGGCCTAGCACAGATACGCAGTATTTT
TRBV11-1	-	few	TRBJ2-7	CASSLQAGTAEQYF	TGTGCCAGCAGCTTACAGGCGGGAACCGCCGAGCAGTACTTC
TRBV20-1	TRBD1	few	TRBJ2-7	CSARGRQGSSYEQYF	TGCAGTGCTAGGGGTCGACAGGGGAGCTCCTACGAGCAGTACTTC
TRBV4-2	-	-	TRBJ2-3	CASSQDRVFTDTQYF	TGTGCCAGCAGCCAAGATCGGGTTTTCACAGATACGCAGTATTTT
TRBV27	TRBD2	-	TRBJ2-7	CASSLFSGRVNEQYF	TGTGCCAGCAGTTTATTTAGCGGGAGAGTCAACGAGCAGTACTTC
TRBV4-3	-	-	TRBJ2-7	CASSRDESSYEQYF	TGCGCCAGCAGCCGGGACGAAAGCTCCTACGAGCAGTACTTC
TRBV29-1	-	-	TRBJ1-2	CSVEDQSQSGLGYTF	TGCAGCGTTGAAGATCAAAGTCAGTCCGGGTTGGGCTACACCTTC
TRBV15	-	few	TRBJ1-5	CATSRPNFSNQPQHF	TGTGCCACCAGCCGACCGAACTTTAGCAATCAGCCCCAGCATTTT
TRBV7-2	-	many	TRBJ2-3	CASSLVPSTDTQYF	TGTGCCAGCAGCTTAGTACCGAGCACAGATACGCAGTATTTT
TRBV28	TRBD1	few	TRBJ2-3	CASSFALGQGATDTQYF	TGTGCCAGCAGTTTCGCCCTGGGACAGGGTGCAACAGATACGCAGTATTTT
TRBV7-2	-	-	TRBJ2-7	CASSSPPEREQYF	TGTGCCAGCAGCTCACCGCCGGAGAGAGAGCAGTACTTC
TRBV24-1	TRBD1	many	TRBJ2-1	CATSDPTGGYEQFF	TGTGCCACCAGTGATCCAACAGGGGGCTATGAGCAGTTCTTC
TRBV4-3	-	-	TRBJ2-2	CASSQVLTGELFF	TGCGCCAGCAGCCAAGTTCTCACCGGGGAGCTGTTTTTT
TRBV7-6	TRBD2	-	TRBJ2-3	CASSLEAGGPADTQYF	TGTGCCAGCAGCTTAGAAGCGGGGGGGCCGGCAGATACGCAGTATTTT
TRBV6-1	-	few	TRBJ2-2	CASSETRDTGELFF	TGTGCCAGCAGCGAGACGAGGGACACCGGGGAGCTGTTTTTT
TRBV6-1	-	few	TRBJ1-5	CASRPGTANQPQHF	TGTGCCAGCAGACCCGGGACGGCAAATCAGCCCCAGCATTTT
TRBV7-2	-	few	TRBJ2-5	CASSLMGGSSETQYF	TGTGCCAGCAGCTTAATGGGGGGCTCTTCTGAGACCCAGTACTTC
TRBV7-2	-	-	TRBJ2-5	CASSPTGAGLETQYF	TGTGCCAGCAGCCCAACTGGGGCCGGGTTGGAGACCCAGTACTTC
TRBV7-2	-	many	TRBJ2-1	CASCEGGLPYNEQFF	TGTGCCAGTTGTGAGGGGGGACTACCCTACAATGAGCAGTTCTTC
TRBV15	TRBD1	-	TRBJ1-2	CATSRGGSRGSYGYTF	TGTGCCACCAGCAGAGGTGGATCCAGGGGGAGCTATGGCTACACCTTC
TRBV6-1	TRBD1	few	TRBJ1-1	CARPGTGNFTEAFF	TGTGCCAGGCCCGGGACAGGTAATTTCACTGAAGCTTTCTTT
TRBV2	-	few	TRBJ1-2	CASGNYGYTF	TGTGCCAGCGGGAACTATGGCTACACCTTC
TRBV18	-	-	TRBJ2-3	CASSPRQGDTQFF	TGTGCCAGCTCACCACGCCAGGGCGATACGCAGTTTTTT
TRBV6-5	-	many	TRBJ1-2	CASSYLGKDNYGYTF	TGTGCCAGCAGTTACTTAGGAAAGGATAACTATGGCTACACCTTC
TRBV5-1	TRBD1	few	TRBJ1-6	CASSFDGQGRNSPLHF	TGCGCCAGCAGCTTCGATGGACAGGGGAGGAATTCACCCCTCCACTTT
TRBV12-3/TRBV12-4	TRBD1	few	TRBJ1-3	CASSTGQGITGNTIYF	TGTGCCAGCAGTACCGGACAGGGAATTACTGGAAACACCATATATTTT
TRBV7-2	-	-	TRBJ2-7	CASSFSTSSYEQYF	TGTGCCAGCAGCTTTTCAACATCCTCCTACGAGCAGTACTTC
TRBV20-1	-	few	TRBJ2-1	CSVAGSKHNEQFF	TGCAGTGTGGCGGGGTCGAAACACAATGAGCAGTTCTTC